A single sample gave rise to the 21 T cell receptor beta chains below, sequenced in a study of blood T cells in healthy people across ages. PCR was performed a second time for about 7 to 11 cycles using a sample-barcoded 5' primer and a J-beta primer mix. TCRdb re-called the 5' RACE reads through MiXCR, storing one row per CDR3 protein. The repertoire consists of about 1.8 million distinct CDR3 sequences, with roughly 49% occurring once and the leading ten covering around 2.1%. The sequenced material came from blood. These receptor sequences come from a woman aged 40 to 50 in good health.

V usage is TRBV27 and J usage is TRBJ2-1; 7 nucleotides line up with TRBD2. CDR1 and CDR2 (germline): MNHEY, SMNVEV (reference sequence). The CDR3 loop spans 16 amino acids. After removal of 7 bases from V and 5 bases from J, the junction contained 14 bases not matched to a gene. The CDR3: CASTDYGGGDHNEQFF. The CDR3 coding sequence is TGTGCCAGCACCGATTATGGGGGGGGGGATCACAATGAGCAGTTCTTC.

This rearrangement joins TRBV6-6 to TRBJ2-1, with D unresolved. The V and J ends lost 7 bases and 0 bases respectively, with 4 bases between them. This CDR3 spans 12 amino acids. Germline V lookup: CDR1 MNHNY, CDR2 SVGAGI (reference sequence). DNA for the CDR3: TGTGCCAGCAAACCCTCCTACAATGAGCAGTTCTTC. This encodes CASKPSYNEQFF.

The genes are TRBV12-5 and TRBJ1-6; the D is unclear. The CDR3 has 13 amino acids. The germline CDR1 and CDR2 sequences are LGHNT and FRNRAP. Written as DNA, the CDR3 is TGTGACCCGGATGAGAGGTATCAATCACCCCTCCACTTT. This sequence encodes CDPDERYQSPLHF.

A note on this clonotype: The junction departs from germline at one end; a sequencing error may be responsible. This chain uses TRBV29-1 with TRBJ2-1; no clear D. There are 15 residues in the CDR3. From germline, CDR1 is SQVTM and CDR2 ANQGSEA. The CDR3 reads CSVDLGRISYDEQFF. The CDR3, as DNA: TGCAGCGTTGACCTGGGCCGAATCTCCTACGATGAGCAGTTCTTC.

This clonotype was seen only once. The chain is built from TRBV20-1 and TRBJ1-5, with D hard to call. There are 12 residues in the CDR3. Per germline, CDR1 DFQATT and CDR2 SNEGSKA (reference sequence). Trimming removed 1 base at V and 1 base at J, with 2 bases between. The chain's CDR3 is CSARASNQPQHF. Here the CDR3 DNA reads TGCAGTGCTAGAGCCAGCAATCAGCCCCAGCATTTT.

The chain couples TRBV28 to TRBJ2-5; the D gene is possibly TRBD2 (6 bases). The CDR3 totals 14 residues. V lost 8 bases to trimming and J lost 0 bases, with 13 bases between them. CDR1 is MDHEN and CDR2 is SYDVKM in the germline V gene. DNA of the CDR3: TGTGCCAGCCTGTCCGGAGGGGACCAAGAGACCCAGTACTTC. This gives the protein CASLSGGDQETQYF.

This clonotype showed up just a few times. The chain is built from TRBV28 and TRBJ2-7, with TRBD1 identical over 8 bases. The CDR3 is 14 amino acids. Unmatched junction bases numbered 9, after V lost 7 bases and J lost 4 bases. CDR1 MDHEN and CDR2 SYDVKM come from the germline V gene. The CDR3 bases are TGTGCCAGCACCTCAGGGGGCGCGCGATACGAGCAGTACTTC. Its translation is CASTSGGARYEQYF. The full variable domain, in which reference TRBV28 and TRBJ2-7 provide the parts outside the CDR3, is DVKVTQSSRYLVKRTGEKVFLECVQDMDHENMFWYRQDPGLGLRLIYFSYDVKMKEKGDIPEGYSVSREKKERFSLILESASTNQTSMYLCASTSGGARYEQYFGPGTRLTVT.

This clonotype was observed a few times. J is TRBJ2-7 and V is TRBV3-1, with 8 positions matching TRBD1. The CDR3 is 16 amino acids. Germline lookup yields CDR1 LGHDT and CDR2 YNNKEL (reference sequence). V dropped 0 bases and J dropped 5; count of bases not matched to a gene: 9. CDR3 sequence reads: CASSQDWGWDRHEQYF. The CDR3 region has the DNA TGTGCCAGCAGCCAAGATTGGGGGTGGGACAGGCACGAGCAGTACTTC.

In its sample, this clonotype was seen a few times. This rearrangement joins TRBV18 to TRBJ2-7; D gene ambiguous. Between the trimmed V and J ends, which lost 2 bases and 2 bases, there was a span of 10 bases. The CDR3 length is 14 residues. Germline V gene lookup returns CDR1 KGHSH and CDR2 LQKENI. This CDR3 reads CASSPGEPPYEQYF. The CDR3 region has the DNA TGTGCCAGCTCACCAGGAGAGCCGCCCTACGAGCAGTACTTC.

The V and J genes are TRBV6-5 and TRBJ1-5, with D possibly matching TRBD1 (6 bases). Trimming removed 2 bases from V and 0 bases from J, with 8 bases in between. Germline V CDR1 and CDR2: MNHEY, SVGAGI. The CDR3 sequence is 15 residues long. The CDR3, as DNA: TGTGCCAGCAGTTACGACAGGAATAGCAATCAGCCCCAGCATTTT. It codes for CASSYDRNSNQPQHF.

This clonotype was counted between two and nine times. V and J are TRBV10-3 and TRBJ1-2; 7 nucleotides agree with TRBD1. The CDR3 loop spans 14 amino acids. J lost 4 bases, V lost 3 bases, and 5 bases had no gene match. Germline V gives CDR1 ENHRY, CDR2 SYGVKD. Here the CDR3 DNA reads TGTGCCATCAGTGAAGGGGCAGGGGGCTATGGCTACACCTTC. Translating it yields CAISEGAGGYGYTF.

The V call is TRBV13, the J call TRBJ2-5; D possibly uses TRBD1 or TRBD2 (6 bases each). Germline CDR1 reads PRHDT; CDR2 reads FYEKMQ (reference sequence). This CDR3 has 16 residues. Trimming stripped 3 bases from V and 5 bases from J, with 19 bases between. CDR3 residues: CASSLGEAGEIETQYF. CDR3 nucleotides: TGTGCCAGCAGCTTGGGGGAGGCAGGGGAAATCGAGACCCAGTACTTC.

The chain carries TRBV28 and TRBJ2-3, with TRBD2 identical over 11 bases. Germline V lookup: CDR1 MDHEN, CDR2 SYDVKM. J gave up 2 bases and V 2 bases, and 9 bases lay outside the gene matches. There are 18 residues in the CDR3. In nucleotides, the CDR3 is TGTGCCAGCAGTTTAGACAAGACTAGCGGGGTTGCCACAGATACGCAGTATTTT. This encodes CASSLDKTSGVATDTQYF.

This rearrangement joins TRBV15 to TRBJ2-3; no definite D call. Trimming removed 1 base from V and 0 bases from J, with 11 bases in between. This CDR3 has 16 amino acids. CDR1 is LNHNV and CDR2 is YYDKDF in the germline V gene (reference sequence). CDR3 sequence reads: CATSRGYTFSTDTQYF. The CDR3 DNA is TGTGCCACCAGCAGAGGGTACACGTTTAGCACAGATACGCAGTATTTT.

This clonotype was recorded a few times. J is TRBJ1-5 and V is TRBV20-1; the match to TRBD1 covers 9 bases. The germline V gene encodes CDR1 DFQATT and CDR2 SNEGSKA (reference sequence). The CDR3 length is 15 residues. V lost 4 bases, J lost 6 bases, and 10 bases stayed unmatched. CDR3 sequence reads: CSANPGQGSGQPQHF. CDR3 nucleotides: TGCAGTGCTAACCCGGGACAGGGATCCGGTCAGCCCCAGCATTTT.

In DNA form, the CDR3 reads TGTGCCAGCAGCAAAAGGGTTGAATACTATGGCTACACCTTC. It is translated as CASSKRVEYYGYTF. This rearrangement joins TRBV21-1 to TRBJ1-2. TRBV21-1 is noted as a pseudogene. This CDR3 comprises 14 residues.

V gene TRBV29-1 combines with J gene TRBJ2-1; 9 bases are a match to TRBD2. CDR1 is SQVTM, CDR2 ANQGSEA, per germline. This CDR3 region has 13 residues. The V segment lost 4 bases and the J segment 5 bases; nucleotides outside the gene matches: 3. CDR3 loop: CSVVGLADNEQFF. DNA for the CDR3: TGCAGCGTTGTGGGACTAGCCGACAATGAGCAGTTCTTC.

Only a few counts were recorded for this clonotype. The gene calls are TRBV11-2 and TRBJ2-4, with 7 positions matching TRBD2. This CDR3 has 15 residues. V was clipped by 0 bases and J by 6 bases; unmatched bases: 5. CDR1 and CDR2 (germline): SGHAT, FQNNGV. The CDR3 here is CASSLDTRGGNIQYF. The CDR3 region has the DNA TGTGCCAGCAGCTTAGATACCCGCGGGGGAAACATTCAGTACTTC.

The chain has TRBV4-2 and TRBJ1-5; no clear D. V lost 0 bases to trimming and J lost 10 bases, with 10 bases between them. The CDR3 has 13 amino acids. Germline-derived CDR1 and CDR2 are LGHNA and YNFKEQ. CDR3 sequence reads: CASSQDRSFPQHF. DNA for the CDR3: TGTGCCAGCAGCCAAGATCGAAGTTTCCCCCAGCATTTT.

This clonotype was found once. V is TRBV28 and J is TRBJ2-1; 9 bases line up with TRBD2. CDR3 length equals 14 residues. Unmatched junction bases numbered 8, after V lost 3 bases and J lost 11 bases. CDR1 is MDHEN and CDR2 is SYDVKM in the germline V gene. CDR3 in amino acids: CASSLNGGGVQQFF. The DNA of the CDR3 is TGTGCCAGCAGTTTGAATGGCGGGGGGGTTCAGCAGTTCTTC. Together with reference TRBV28 and TRBJ2-1, the CDR3 gives the full variable domain: DVKVTQSSRYLVKRTGEKVFLECVQDMDHENMFWYRQDPGLGLRLIYFSYDVKMKEKGDIPEGYSVSREKKERFSLILESASTNQTSMYLCASSLNGGGVQQFFGPGTRLTVL.

V and J are TRBV7-2 and TRBJ2-7, with 7 positions matching TRBD2. Trimming cost V 2 bases and J 4 bases; bases outside gene matches: 8. This CDR3 comprises 15 residues. The germline V gene has CDR1 SGHTA and CDR2 FQGNSA. CDR3: CASSLRQRGFYEQYF. CDR3 nucleotides: TGTGCCAGCAGCTTAAGACAGCGGGGCTTTTACGAGCAGTACTTC. The full variable domain, with the rest looked up from reference TRBV7-2 and TRBJ2-7, is GAGVSQSPSNKVTEKGKDVELRCDPISGHTALYWYRQSLGQGLEFLIYFQGNSAPDKSGLPSDRFSAERTGGSVSTLTIQRTQQEDSAVYLCASSLRQRGFYEQYFGPGTRLTVT.